This T cell receptor beta chain was documented in a study of T cells in localized non-small cell lung cancer. The CDR3 runs 17 residues. CDR1 is ENHRY, CDR2 SYGVKD, per germline. With V trimmed by 10 bases and J by 2 bases, 19 bases remained unmatched. Only in-frame clones appear in the TCRdb table, and some are missing; sequencing was by immunoSEQ multiplex PCR. The data hold tens of thousands of clones, with about nine tenths observed a single time. Sequences were derived from peripheral blood, sampled before any cancer treatment. The chain recombines TRBV10-3 with TRBJ1-2; 7 bases are a match to TRBD1. The sequence came from a male donor at least 60 years old with stage III lung adenocarcinoma. The CDR3: CASDDPGQPEKNYGYTF. For the CDR3, the DNA is TGTGCCAGCGACGACCCGGGACAGCCTGAAAAAAACTATGGCTACACCTTC.